This is a list of T cell receptor beta chains from one sample in a study of shared clonotypes between healthy human individuals. TCRdb's copy holds only in-frame clones and misses some; the assay was immunoSEQ multiplex PCR. The sample carries about 1,800,000 clones, about 95% recorded once. The sample was naive CD8+ T cells sorted from blood. All receptors come from a man younger than 35 in good health. Both conserved end residues are part of each CDR3. The order of the fields is J gene, V gene, CDR3 protein.

J gene: TRBJ2-3; V gene: TRBV11-3; CDR3 protein: CASSLERGAPRDTQYF
J gene: TRBJ1-1; V gene: TRBV6-5; CDR3 protein: CASSGGDRPATEAFF
J gene: TRBJ2-7; V gene: TRBV30; CDR3 protein: CAWSDSSSYEQYF
J gene: TRBJ2-5; V gene: TRBV4-2; CDR3 protein: CASSQGGLAGAGETQYF
J gene: TRBJ2-7; V gene: TRBV5-1; CDR3 protein: CASSLYPGQGIYEQYF
J gene: TRBJ2-3; V gene: TRBV7-3; CDR3 protein: CASSLTLLSYSTDTQYF
J gene: TRBJ2-7; V gene: TRBV5-1; CDR3 protein: CASSLGYYEQYF
J gene: TRBJ1-1; V gene: TRBV27; CDR3 protein: CASSSPNRHTEAFF
J gene: TRBJ2-1; V gene: TRBV27; CDR3 protein: CASSPQGAYNEQFF
J gene: TRBJ1-1; V gene: TRBV2; CDR3 protein: CASSALGTNTEAFF
J gene: TRBJ2-7; V gene: TRBV27; CDR3 protein: CASSLLAYSPYEQYF
J gene: TRBJ2-7; V gene: TRBV19; CDR3 protein: CASSPYLSSYEQYF
J gene: TRBJ2-1; V gene: TRBV28; CDR3 protein: CASSGLNEQFF
J gene: TRBJ2-5; V gene: TRBV2; CDR3 protein: CASSDPTGAETQYF
J gene: TRBJ2-7; V gene: TRBV4-1; CDR3 protein: CASSHTTGTEVSYEQYF
J gene: TRBJ2-7; V gene: TRBV7-8; CDR3 protein: CASSLAGTGGKSYEQYF
J gene: TRBJ1-3; V gene: TRBV9; CDR3 protein: CASSLAGANWDTIYF
J gene: TRBJ2-5; V gene: TRBV6-4; CDR3 protein: CASTHPGQTQETQYF